The 9 T cell receptor beta chains below were found in one sample sequenced in a study of breast tumors, draining lymph nodes, adjacent tissues. Breast cancer patients provided tissue from their axillary draining lymph nodes. TCRdb recomputed calls from the multiplex PCR reads with MiXCR, one row per CDR3 protein. Of approximately 130,000 distinct CDR3 sequences in the sample, about a fifth were seen once. The sample was axillary lymph node tissue. The receptors were gathered from a female donor with breast cancer. Some clones in this sample may be carry-over from other donors' samples.

This clonotype was picked up many times. The V gene is TRBV18, the J gene TRBJ2-7; 8 nucleotides agree with TRBD2. The CDR3 contains 14 residues. The ends lost 6 bases at V and 2 bases at J; junction bases unmatched: 6. CDR1 KGHSH and CDR2 LQKENI come from the germline V gene. DNA for the CDR3: TGTGCCAGCTCCCCGGGAGGGGGGCCCTACGAGCAGTACTTC. Translation gives CASSPGGGPYEQYF.

This clonotype showed up many times. The V and J genes are TRBV20-1 and TRBJ1-6; no clear D. Germline V CDR1 and CDR2: DFQATT, SNEGSKA (reference sequence). The V end lost 3 bases, the J end lost 7 bases, and 10 bases lay between the germline ends. The CDR3 consists of 13 residues. CDR3 coding DNA: TGCAGTGCTAGTAAGGGCGAGAATTCACCCCTCCACTTT. Translating gives CSASKGENSPLHF.

This clonotype was observed at least ten times. This CDR3 is CSARRDYSNEQFF. The CDR3 coding sequence is TGCAGTGCTCGCCGGGACTACTCCAATGAGCAGTTCTTC. This sequence joins TRBV20-1 and TRBJ2-1; 7 nucleotides line up with TRBD2. The CDR3 extends over 13 amino acids. Germline CDR1 DFQATT, CDR2 SNEGSKA (reference sequence). Unmatched junction bases numbered 7, after V lost 5 bases and J lost 6 bases.

To note about this clonotype: This may be a read error: a much more frequent sequence differs by one nucleotide. The chain carries TRBV30 and TRBJ2-5; D may be TRBD2 (6 bases). In germline, CDR1 is GTSNPN, CDR2 SVGIG (reference sequence). The CDR3 has 13 amino acids. The CDR3 loop is CAWKGAGLETQCF. In nucleotides, the CDR3 is TGTGCCTGGAAGGGCGCGGGGCTGGAGACCCAGTGCTTC.

About this clonotype: This may be a read error, as it is one base from a much larger clone. The chain is built from TRBV12-3 or TRBV12-4 and TRBJ2-5, with 8 bases matching TRBD2. V shed 6 bases, J shed 0 bases, and the junction held 18 bases outside the gene matches. CDR3 length: 19 amino acids. CDR3 nucleotide sequence: TGTGCCAGCAGCCGTACAGTGGGACTAGAGGGAACGTACCAAGAGACCCAGTACTTC. Protein: CASSRTVGLEGTYQETQYF.

Worth noting for this clonotype: This may stem from a read error, because a much larger clone lies one nucleotide away. The rearrangement uses TRBV2 and TRBJ2-5; 10 nucleotides match TRBD1. CDR1 is SNHLY, CDR2 FYNNEI, per germline. This CDR3 comprises 13 residues. CDR3 DNA: TGTGCCAGCAGTGAGGACAGGGGGGAGACCCAGTGCTTC. Encoded protein: CASSEDRGETQCF.

This clonotype occurred many times. The rearrangement uses TRBV5-6 and TRBJ2-1, with 8 bases lining up with TRBD2. CDR1 is SGHDT, CDR2 YYEEEE, per germline. CDR3 length: 15 amino acids. The V segment lost 7 bases and the J segment 6 bases; nucleotides outside the gene matches: 12. CDR3 residues: CASFLGGTRSNEQFF. CDR3 in DNA: TGTGCCAGCTTCCTCGGCGGGACTAGAAGCAATGAGCAGTTCTTC.

The table lists this clonotype with many counts. CDR3: CATSDFGQKTDTQYF. The CDR3 nucleotides are TGTGCCACCAGTGATTTTGGACAGAAAACAGATACGCAGTATTTT. This chain links TRBV24-1 with TRBJ2-3; D perhaps matches TRBD1 (6 bases). CDR1 is KGHDR, CDR2 SFDVKD, per germline. The CDR3 is 15 amino acids. Trimming pared 1 base from V and 3 bases from J, leaving 10 bases between.

This clonotype was picked up many times. The chain combines TRBV6-5 with TRBJ1-6; possible D gene TRBD1, 6 bases. CDR3 length: 15 amino acids. V lost 6 bases to trimming and J lost 5 bases, with 14 bases between them. Germline CDR1 is MNHEY and CDR2 is SVGAGI. The CDR3: CASRGGTRDNSPLHF. In DNA, the CDR3 is TGTGCCAGCAGAGGGGGGACACGGGATAATTCACCCCTCCACTTT.